A selection of T cell receptor beta chains follows, all from one sample in a study of cytomegalovirus exposure and HLA in healthy donors. Clones were sequenced by immunoSEQ multiplex PCR, and TCRdb holds only the in-frame ones, with some missing. Of 140,000 or so clones listed, roughly 76% are singletons. Sequencing input: PBMCs. These receptor sequences come from a female donor in good health and CMV-seronegative. Each CDR3 is given without its conserved first and last residue.

>TRBV18|TRBJ2-5
ASSPPARGQETQY
>TRBV9|TRBJ1-1
ASSVYDRGLMNTEAF
>TRBV5-1|TRBJ2-7
ASSLGQGSYEQY
>TRBV6-5|TRBJ2-2
ASSQAAFTGELF
>TRBV4-2|TRBJ2-2
ASSPGTGGRVELF
>TRBV20-1|TRBJ2-3
SALLGDTQY
>TRBV29-1|TRBJ2-3
SVDLPGQGFTDTQY
>TRBV5-1|TRBJ2-2
ASSLGSGNTGELF
>TRBV9|TRBJ2-7
ASSVEGEGTYEQY
>TRBV5-8|TRBJ1-2
ASKTRTGINYGYT
>TRBV5-4|TRBJ2-2
ASSFQAPKDTGELF
>TRBV27|TRBJ1-2
ASRLKTGGTYGYT
>TRBV28|TRBJ2-3
ASSLSGSTDTQY
>TRBV6-5|TRBJ2-5
ASSPGGGTGETQY
>TRBV6-6|TRBJ2-2
ASSFLAGGVTGELF
>TRBV30|TRBJ2-2
QAGWGAGELF
>TRBV27|TRBJ2-6
ASSLSGTGSSGANVLT
>TRBV14|TRBJ2-1
ASSQGTSGSYNEQF
>TRBV5-4|TRBJ2-7
ASSLDGAYEQY
>TRBV5-1|TRBJ2-5
ASSYSGVEETQY
>TRBV5-1|TRBJ2-1
ASSSGQKMQDEQF
>TRBV9|TRBJ2-3
ASSDSPDFSTDTQY
>TRBV7-8|TRBJ1-1
ASSTRGLDGTEAF
>TRBV6-5|TRBJ1-3
ASSYDRSSGNTIY
>TRBV5-1|TRBJ1-2
ASSILGGDYGYT
>TRBV14|TRBJ1-2
ASSLQAGGYT
>TRBV9|TRBJ2-7
ASSVDAGTYEQY
>TRBV15|TRBJ2-1
ATSPGTDQYNEQF
>TRBV4-1|TRBJ2-5
ASEDRDQETQY
>TRBV9|TRBJ2-1
ASSIGGLAYNEQF
>TRBV5-1|TRBJ1-5
ASSLGVGSNQPQH
>TRBV11-2|TRBJ2-5
ASSPDSEETQY
>TRBV29-1|TRBJ2-1
SVEAGPSREQF
>TRBV15|TRBJ2-4
ATSNVRTIAKNIQY
>TRBV6-6|TRBJ2-7
ASSVRDPTYEQY
>TRBV5-4|TRBJ2-5
ASSLGLDGTQY
>TRBV7-7|TRBJ2-5
ASSPRGGAETQY
>TRBV13|TRBJ2-7
ASSFTSGPSYEQY
>TRBV9|TRBJ1-2
ASSVTGSYGYT
>TRBV28|TRBJ1-1
ASSLDTRTEAF